The 22 T cell receptor beta chains below all came from one sample that was sequenced in a study of blood T cell repertoires in COVID-19. Using immunoSEQ multiplex PCR, the repertoire was profiled, and TCRdb retains in-frame clones only, with some absent. This sample has about 180,000 clones, with around 73% found just once. The sample was PBMCs or T cells enriched from blood (not recorded which). The source of these receptors is a woman in her forties or fifties who had recovered from COVID-19.

The chain couples TRBV5-1 to TRBJ2-2; no firm D call. Germline CDR1 is SGHRS and CDR2 is YFSETQ. V lost 0 bases and J lost 4, with 10 bases in between. The CDR3 totals 15 residues. DNA of the CDR3: TGCGCCAGCAGCTTGGCCGCGCCGAGCACCGGGGAGCTGTTTTTT. Its protein is CASSLAAPSTGELFF.

V gene TRBV5-1 combines with J gene TRBJ1-2; 9 bases fit TRBD1. The CDR3 contains 16 residues. The V gene's germline CDR1 is SGHRS and CDR2 YFSETQ. With V trimmed by 0 bases and J by 4 bases, 7 bases remained unmatched. The CDR3 loop reads CASSLEGQGRTYGYTF. The CDR3 DNA sequence: TGCGCCAGCAGCTTGGAGGGACAGGGTCGTACCTATGGCTACACCTTC.

The V gene is TRBV28, the J gene TRBJ1-5; D gene uncertain. Trimming pared 3 bases from V and 10 bases from J, leaving 13 bases between. CDR1 and CDR2 (germline): MDHEN, SYDVKM. There are 13 residues in the CDR3. CDR3 in DNA: TGTGCCAGCAGTTTTCCGGGTGCTCGACCCCAGCATTTT. Translation: CASSFPGARPQHF.

The rearrangement uses TRBV4-2 and TRBJ2-1; 14 positions agree with TRBD2. Germline CDR1 LGHNA, CDR2 YNFKEQ. The CDR3 totals 18 residues. V lost 1 base and J lost 7; bases outside the gene matches: 9. The DNA for the CDR3 is TGTGCCAGCAGCCAAGGGACTAGCGGGAGGCTCGGAAAAAATGAGCAGTTCTTC. It codes for CASSQGTSGRLGKNEQFF.

The chain links TRBV6-5 to TRBJ2-5; 7 bases are shared with TRBD1. Trimming cost V 5 bases and J 0 bases; bases outside gene matches: 6. Germline V gene sequence: CDR1 MNHEY, CDR2 SVGAGI. The CDR3 runs to 15 residues. CDR3 bases: TGTGCCAGCAGTCAGACAGGGTTTGACCAAGAGACCCAGTACTTC. Its translation is CASSQTGFDQETQYF.

The rearrangement uses TRBV28 and TRBJ2-1; 11 bases map to TRBD2. The ends lost 2 bases at V and 5 bases at J; junction bases unmatched: 5. Germline CDR1 MDHEN, CDR2 SYDVKM. CDR3 length: 16 residues. The DNA for the CDR3 is TGTGCCAGCAGTTTACCTCTAGCGGGAGGTCACAATGAGCAGTTCTTC. Amino acid sequence: CASSLPLAGGHNEQFF.

This clone was detected many times. The chain recombines TRBV30 with TRBJ1-5; 9 bases agree with TRBD1. The CDR3 spans 17 residues. Trimming at V came to 5 bases and at J to 3 bases, leaving 14 bases not matched to a gene. The V gene's germline CDR1 is GTSNPN and CDR2 SVGIG (reference sequence). The CDR3 DNA is TGTGCCTGGGGAGGGGGACAGGGAGGGAAGGACAATCAGCCCCAGCATTTT. Residues: CAWGGGQGGKDNQPQHF.

Only a few counts were recorded for this clone. This rearrangement joins TRBV7-2 to TRBJ1-4; 7 positions agree with TRBD1. Unmatched junction bases numbered 18, after V lost 6 bases and J lost 8 bases. The CDR3 extends over 17 amino acids. CDR1 is SGHTA and CDR2 is FQGNSA in the germline V gene. The CDR3 protein is CASRMGLSSRGYEKLFF. CDR3 bases: TGTGCCAGCAGGATGGGGCTTTCGAGCAGGGGGTACGAAAAACTGTTTTTT. The complete variable domain, with remaining parts taken from reference TRBV7-2 and TRBJ1-4, reads GAGVSQSPSNKVTEKGKDVELRCDPISGHTALYWYRQSLGQGLEFLIYFQGNSAPDKSGLPSDRFSAERTGGSVSTLTIQRTQQEDSAVYLCASRMGLSSRGYEKLFFGSGTQLSVL.

The chain uses TRBV7-2 and TRBJ1-1; D not certain. Germline CDR1 is SGHTA and CDR2 is FQGNSA. V dropped 0 bases and J dropped 3 bases, with 8 bases sitting between them. This CDR3 is built from 14 residues. CDR3 DNA sequence: TGTGCCAGCAGCTTAGCGCGGAGGTACACTGAAGCTTTCTTT. Translation gives CASSLARRYTEAFF.

The chain combines TRBV5-1 with TRBJ1-1; 7 positions match TRBD1. V lost 6 bases to trimming and J lost 4 bases; unmatched junction nucleotides: 12. The germline V gene encodes CDR1 SGHRS and CDR2 YFSETQ. This CDR3 spans 15 amino acids. CDR3 amino acids: CASTPGGGGSTEAFF. The CDR3 DNA is TGCGCCAGCACCCCCGGAGGGGGCGGTAGCACTGAAGCTTTCTTT.

This chain uses TRBV19 with TRBJ1-2; TRBD1 matches at 10 bases. The V gene's germline CDR1 is LNHDA and CDR2 SQIVND (reference sequence). There are 15 residues in the CDR3. The V gene end was trimmed by 3 bases and the J gene end by 7 bases; junction bases not matched to a gene: 8. CDR3 bases: TGTGCCAGTAGTATGTTTGACAGGGGGCGCTTTGGCTACACCTTC. This codes for CASSMFDRGRFGYTF.

Here the CDR3 reads CASSPNAGTGLTDTQYF. CDR3 nucleotides: TGTGCCAGCTCACCAAACGCCGGGACAGGACTCACAGATACGCAGTATTTT. The chain carries TRBV18 and TRBJ2-3; 8 bases are a match to TRBD1. This CDR3 region has 17 residues. Germline CDR1 KGHSH, CDR2 LQKENI. J was trimmed by 2 bases and V by 2 bases; bases with no gene match: 9.

The chain couples TRBV30 to TRBJ2-2, with 7 bases identical to TRBD2. V shed 2 bases, J shed 0 bases, and the junction held 3 bases outside the gene matches. CDR3 length: 15 residues. Germline CDR1 and CDR2: GTSNPN and SVGIG (reference sequence). The CDR3, as DNA: TGTGCCTGGAGTACGGCGGGAGCGAACACCGGGGAGCTGTTTTTT. This translates into CAWSTAGANTGELFF.

V is TRBV18 and J is TRBJ1-4; the D is unclear. The CDR3 extends over 15 amino acids. The germline V gene has CDR1 KGHSH and CDR2 LQKENI. Trimming cost V 2 bases and J 6 bases, with 13 bases left between them. In DNA, the CDR3 is TGTGCCAGCTCACCATTCCAGACTCAATATGAAAAACTGTTTTTT. It is translated as CASSPFQTQYEKLFF.

V and J are TRBV5-1 and TRBJ2-2; D uncertain. V was clipped by 7 bases and J by 8 bases, with 9 bases between them. Germline CDR1 SGHRS, CDR2 YFSETQ. The length of the CDR3 is 11 residues. The CDR3 DNA reads as TGCGCCAGCGGAGTCCTGGGGGAGCTGTTTTTT. The encoded protein is CASGVLGELFF. Based on the CDR3 plus reference TRBV5-1 and TRBJ2-2, the full variable domain is KAGVTQTPRYLIKTRGQQVTLSCSPISGHRSVSWYQQTPGQGLQFLFEYFSETQRNKGNFPGRFSGRQFSNSRSEMNVSTLELGDSALYLCASGVLGELFFGEGSRLTVL.

The genes are TRBV10-1 and TRBJ1-4; 7 positions agree with TRBD1. The CDR3 consists of 16 residues. The germline V gene has CDR1 WNHNN and CDR2 SYGVQD (reference sequence). After removal of 4 bases from V and 0 bases from J, the junction contained 5 bases not matched to a gene. The CDR3 DNA reads TGCGCCAGCAGTGTTGACAGGGAGGCAACTAATGAAAAACTGTTTTTT. It codes for CASSVDREATNEKLFF.

Here the CDR3 DNA reads TGTGCCAGCAGCCACACAACAGGGAACACTGAAGCTTTCTTT. Translated: CASSHTTGNTEAFF. The gene calls are TRBV3-1 (or the pseudogene TRBV3-2) and TRBJ1-1; TRBD1 might be the D (5 bases). V was cut by 3 bases and J by 1 base, with 9 bases left in between. The CDR3 length is 14 residues. Germline V gene data show CDR1 as LGHDT and CDR2 as YNNKEL (reference sequence).

This clone has just a few counts. This sequence joins TRBV28 and TRBJ1-2, with TRBD1 matching 9 bases. CDR3 size: 15 residues. Looked up from germline, CDR1 is MDHEN and CDR2 is SYDVKM. V lost 1 base, J lost 7 bases, and 7 bases stayed unmatched. The CDR3 spells CASSLSPGQGSGYTF. The CDR3 DNA reads as TGTGCCAGCAGTTTATCGCCGGGACAGGGAAGTGGCTACACCTTC.

V usage is TRBV30 and J usage is TRBJ2-7; no clear D gene. Germline CDR1 and CDR2: GTSNPN and SVGIG (reference sequence). There are 12 residues in the CDR3. V was pared by 3 bases and J by 5 bases, with 11 bases between. CDR3 residues: CAWSRNVNEQYF. CDR3 nucleotides: TGTGCCTGGAGCAGGAATGTTAACGAGCAGTACTTC. The full variable domain, in which reference TRBV30 and TRBJ2-7 provide the parts outside the CDR3, is SQTIHQWPATLVQPVGSPLSLECTVEGTSNPNLYWYRQAAGRGLQLLFYSVGIGQISSEVPQNLSASRPQDRQFILSSKKLLLSDSGFYLCAWSRNVNEQYFGPGTRLTVT.

V is TRBV4-1 and J is TRBJ1-6; TRBD1 agrees at 8 bases. The junction had 10 bases not matched to a gene; V was cut back by 2 bases and J by 7 bases. This CDR3 is 17 amino acids long. Germline V gene sequence: CDR1 MGHRA, CDR2 YSYEKL. The CDR3 reads CASSQTHGQGYNSPLHF. DNA of the CDR3: TGCGCCAGCAGCCAAACCCACGGACAGGGATACAATTCACCCCTCCACTTT.

The CDR3 is CASSLDSSGRARYNEQFF. For the CDR3, the DNA is TGTGCCAGCAGCTTAGACAGTAGCGGGAGGGCTCGATACAATGAGCAGTTCTTC. V usage is TRBV7-6 and J usage is TRBJ2-1; 11 bases agree with TRBD2. CDR1 is SGHVS and CDR2 is FNYEAQ in the germline V gene. This CDR3 region has 18 residues. The J segment lost 4 bases and the V segment lost 1 base, leaving 9 bases of the junction unmatched. The full variable domain, in which reference TRBV7-6 and TRBJ2-1 provide the parts outside the CDR3, is GAGVSQSPRYKVTKRGQDVALRCDPISGHVSLYWYRQALGQGPEFLTYFNYEAQQDKSGLPNDRFSAERPEGSISTLTIQRTEQRDSAMYRCASSLDSSGRARYNEQFFGPGTRLTVL.

The table lists this clone with a few counts. The J gene is TRBJ2-7, the V gene TRBV5-1; D gene unclear. The V and J ends lost 4 bases and 6 bases respectively, with 17 bases between them. The CDR3 extends over 14 amino acids. Germline CDR1 reads SGHRS; CDR2 reads YFSETQ. The DNA for the CDR3 is TGCGCCAGCAGCCCGACGGGTGGCTCCATCGAGCAGTACTTC. The encoded protein is CASSPTGGSIEQYF.